This T cell receptor beta chain was captured in a study of response to subunit inactivated influenza vaccine. Study conclusions and caveats: Researchers suggested that each seasonal influenza vaccination recruits few new T cells.

Germline loops: CDR1 DFQATT, CDR2 SNEGSKA (reference sequence). The CDR3 contains 15 residues. V lost 0 bases and J 2 bases, leaving 14 bases between the germline ends. As concerns this clonotype: Its antigen is unidentified.

TCRdb re-called the RT-PCR reads through MiXCR, storing one row per CDR3 protein. The table lists just under 250,000 distinct CDR3 sequences, 10% to 15% of them singletons, with more than 7% in the top ten. This chain connects TRBV20-1 to TRBJ2-7; no clear D gene. This receptor was taken from a man aged 45 to 65 who received an inactivated influenza vaccine. The sequences come from non-naive T cells sorted from PBMCs, collected 14 days before vaccination. This CDR3 is CSARDLSTTPYEQYF. Here the CDR3 DNA reads TGCAGTGCTAGAGATCTGAGCACCACTCCCTACGAGCAGTACTTC.